This T cell receptor (beta chain) was found in a study of blood T cell repertoires in COVID-19. The repertoire was sequenced with immunoSEQ multiplex PCR; TCRdb's copy has only in-frame clones and lacks some. Of fewer than 500,000 clones in the sample, over 85% were seen once. In germline, CDR1 is MNHGY, CDR2 SAAAGT. Trimming cost V 2 bases and J 4 bases; bases outside gene matches: 6. This CDR3 has 17 amino acids. V gene TRBV6-8 combines with J gene TRBJ2-5; 14 bases are shared with TRBD2. The sample was peripheral blood. This TCR came from a man between 18 and 35 years old with COVID-19, enrolled during active disease. Written as DNA, the CDR3 is TGTGCCAGCAGTTACACGGGACTAGCGGGAGACCTAGAGACCCAGTACTTC. As protein: CASSYTGLAGDLETQYF.